This T cell receptor beta chain is from a study of metastatic and nonmetastatic thyroid tumors (dated by TCRdb to 2018 to 2020). Regarding the research as a whole: Repertoires from peripheral blood and from tumor or nodule tissue samples of malignant and benign thyroid patients were compared. Points the paper makes about the study in general: In both blood and tumor samples, TCR beta diversity was reported to be significantly higher in malignant tumors than in benign nodules.

Before undergoing thyroid surgery, none of the patients had been given any kind of treatment. The study retrospectively analysed patient clinical samples collected from the early 2010s to the late 2010s using T-cell receptor beta sequencing. Library prep was done by PCR. The instrument was an Illumina HiSeq 4000. High-throughput sequencing was used to profile the CDR3 region of the TCR beta-chain in every patient. In the source study's methods: CDR3 differences across clinicopathological groups were used to build a classifier for discriminating distant-metastatic papillary thyroid cancer patients. The Shannon index was used to measure repertoire diversity, and the Morisita-Horn index was used to measure how similar tumor and blood repertoires were. TCRdb applied fastp at Q25 and MiXCR to the public reads, then kept only in-frame beta chains. The V and J calls here are based on TCRdb, not the publication. This sample lists more than 50,000 clones; 20% to 25% were detected once. The ten largest make up under 4.5% of the sample.

Many counts were recorded for this clone. Its antigen remains undetermined. No clone much larger than this one lies a single base away; base qualities are absent. According to the germline V gene, CDR1 reads MGHRA and CDR2 reads YSYEKL. The V end loses 1 base and the J end loses 2 bases, and a stretch of 12 bases separates them. The CDR3 numbers 16 residues from cysteine through phenylalanine. CDR3 DNA is the only sequence kept; it has 48 bases, read in frame from the first base. The chain was built from TRBV4-1 and TRBJ2-1; 5 matching bases give a weak D call of TRBD1. The sample taken for sequencing was blood. The receptor was isolated from a female donor with papillary thyroid cancer or a benign thyroid nodule (not recorded which). Some clones in this sample may be carry-over from other donors' samples. CDR3 region: CASSQVDIMAYNEQFF. Read as DNA, the sequence is TGCGCCAGCAGCCAAGTGGACATAATGGCCTACAATGAGCAGTTCTTC.